Sequencing of this T cell receptor beta chain was carried out in a study of T cell changes during pregnancy in multiple sclerosis. Trimming shortened V by 2 bases and J by 3 bases, and 5 bases separated the two germline ends. This CDR3 comprises 13 residues. The V gene's germline CDR1 is MDHEN and CDR2 SYDVKM. This clone appeared a single time. Some clones are missing from TCRdb's copy, which holds only in-frame ones; the method was immunoSEQ multiplex PCR. The sample carries tens of thousands of clones, almost 95% recorded once. The genes are TRBV28 and TRBJ2-1, with D unclear. The sequencing here drew on CD8+ T cells from peripheral blood mononuclear cells, taken in the first trimester of pregnancy. The clonotype was recovered from a female donor with multiple sclerosis, enrolled in a pregnancy study. CDR3 sequence (DNA): TGTGCCAGCAGTTTAAACAGCTACAATGAGCAGTTCTTC. Translating it yields CASSLNSYNEQFF.